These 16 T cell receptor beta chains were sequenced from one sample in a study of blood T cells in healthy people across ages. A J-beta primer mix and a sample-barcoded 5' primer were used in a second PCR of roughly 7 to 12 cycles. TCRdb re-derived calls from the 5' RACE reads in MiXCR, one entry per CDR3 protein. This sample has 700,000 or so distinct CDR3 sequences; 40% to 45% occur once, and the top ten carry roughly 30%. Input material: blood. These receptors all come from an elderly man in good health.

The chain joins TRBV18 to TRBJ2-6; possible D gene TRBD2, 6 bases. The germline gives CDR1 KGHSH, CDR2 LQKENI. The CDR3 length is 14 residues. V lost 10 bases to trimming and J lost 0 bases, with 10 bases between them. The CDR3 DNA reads TGTGCCACCTCCGGGGGCTCTGGGGCCAACGTCCTGACTTTC. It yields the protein CATSGGSGANVLTF.

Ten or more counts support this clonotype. CDR3 sequence (DNA): TGCGCCAGCAGCCGCGGACAGACTAATGAAAAACTGTTTTTT. This translates into CASSRGQTNEKLFF. The chain links TRBV4-1 to TRBJ1-4; D is possibly TRBD1 (6 bases). Trimming took 4 bases from V and 2 from J, leaving 8 bases between them. The CDR3 runs 14 residues. The germline V gene has CDR1 MGHRA and CDR2 YSYEKL.

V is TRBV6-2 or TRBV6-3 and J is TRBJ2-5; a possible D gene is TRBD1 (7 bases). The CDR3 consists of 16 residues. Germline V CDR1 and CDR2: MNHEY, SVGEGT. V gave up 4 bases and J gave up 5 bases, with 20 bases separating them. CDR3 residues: CASSLGGGGTAETQYF. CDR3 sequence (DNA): TGTGCCAGCAGTTTAGGAGGGGGCGGGACAGCGGAGACCCAGTACTTC.

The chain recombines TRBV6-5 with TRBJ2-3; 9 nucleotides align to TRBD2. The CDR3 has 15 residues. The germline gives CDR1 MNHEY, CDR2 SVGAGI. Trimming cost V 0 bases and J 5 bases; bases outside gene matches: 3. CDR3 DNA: TGTGCCAGCAGTTACTCGGCGGGGGGGCAAGATACGCAGTATTTT. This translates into CASSYSAGGQDTQYF.

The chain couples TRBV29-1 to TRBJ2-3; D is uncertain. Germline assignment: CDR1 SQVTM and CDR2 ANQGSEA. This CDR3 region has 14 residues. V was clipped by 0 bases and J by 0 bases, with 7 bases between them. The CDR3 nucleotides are TGCAGCGTTGAAGATCCCACTAGCACAGATACGCAGTATTTT. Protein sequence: CSVEDPTSTDTQYF.

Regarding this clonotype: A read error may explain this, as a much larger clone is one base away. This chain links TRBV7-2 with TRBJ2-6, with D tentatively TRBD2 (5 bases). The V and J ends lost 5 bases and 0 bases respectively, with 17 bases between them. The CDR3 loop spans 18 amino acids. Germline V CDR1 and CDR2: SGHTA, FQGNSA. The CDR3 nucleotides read TGTGCCAGCAGCAAAAGACGAGCGGCGCTCTCTGGGGCCAACGTCCTGACTTTC. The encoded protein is CASSKRRAALSGANVLTF.

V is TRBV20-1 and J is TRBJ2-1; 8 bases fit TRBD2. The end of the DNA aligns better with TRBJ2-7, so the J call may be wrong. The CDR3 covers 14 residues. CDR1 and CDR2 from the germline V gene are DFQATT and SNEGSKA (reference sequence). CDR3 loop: CSAQSTSAYNEQYF. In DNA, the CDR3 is TGCAGTGCCCAATCGACTAGCGCGTACAATGAGCAGTACTTC.

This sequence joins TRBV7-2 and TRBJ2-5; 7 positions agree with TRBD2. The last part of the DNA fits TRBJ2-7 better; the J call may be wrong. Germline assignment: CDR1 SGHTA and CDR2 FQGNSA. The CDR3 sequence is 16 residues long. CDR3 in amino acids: CASSLAVRAGVSEQYF. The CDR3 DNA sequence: TGTGCCAGCAGCTTAGCCGTTAGGGCGGGAGTAAGCGAGCAGTACTTC.

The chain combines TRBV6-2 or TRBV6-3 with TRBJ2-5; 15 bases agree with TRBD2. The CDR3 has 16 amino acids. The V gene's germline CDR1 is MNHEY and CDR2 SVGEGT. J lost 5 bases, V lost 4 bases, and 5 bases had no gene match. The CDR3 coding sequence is TGTGCCAGCAGTTGGACTAGCGGGGGGGCTCGGGAGACCCAGTACTTC. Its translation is CASSWTSGGARETQYF.

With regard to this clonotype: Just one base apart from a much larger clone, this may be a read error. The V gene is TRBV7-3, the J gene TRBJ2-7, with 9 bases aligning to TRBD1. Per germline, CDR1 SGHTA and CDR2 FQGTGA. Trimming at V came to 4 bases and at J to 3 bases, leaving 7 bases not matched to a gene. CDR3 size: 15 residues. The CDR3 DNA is TGTGCCAGCAGCTGGGGACAGGGAAAGATCTACGAGCAGTACTTC. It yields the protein CASSWGQGKIYEQYF.

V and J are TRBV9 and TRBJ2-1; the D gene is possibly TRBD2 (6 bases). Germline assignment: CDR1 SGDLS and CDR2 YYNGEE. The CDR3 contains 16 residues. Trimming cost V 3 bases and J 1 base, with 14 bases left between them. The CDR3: CASSEGLLLSYNEQFF. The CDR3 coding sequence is TGTGCCAGCAGCGAGGGACTCCTACTATCCTACAATGAGCAGTTCTTC.

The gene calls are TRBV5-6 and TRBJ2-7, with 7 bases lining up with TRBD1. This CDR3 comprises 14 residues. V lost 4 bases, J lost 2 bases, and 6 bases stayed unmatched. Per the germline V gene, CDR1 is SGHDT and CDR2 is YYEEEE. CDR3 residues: CASSPTGQTYEQYF. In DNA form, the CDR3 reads TGTGCCAGCAGCCCGACGGGACAGACCTACGAGCAGTACTTC.

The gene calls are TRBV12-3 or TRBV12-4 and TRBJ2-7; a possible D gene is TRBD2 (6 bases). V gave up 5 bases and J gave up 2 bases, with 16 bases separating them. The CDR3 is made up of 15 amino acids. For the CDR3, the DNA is TGTGCCAGCAGTACCTCTAGCGCCCCAGCCTACGAGCAGTACTTC. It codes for CASSTSSAPAYEQYF.

CDR3 region: CASRETSGRAVVKDTQYF. CDR3 in DNA: TGTGCCAGCAGGGAGACTAGCGGGAGGGCCGTAGTTAAAGATACGCAGTATTTT. The rearrangement uses TRBV27 and TRBJ2-3; 14 bases match TRBD2. Trimming removed 6 bases from V and 5 bases from J; junction bases left unmatched: 13. CDR1 and CDR2 (germline): MNHEY, SMNVEV (reference sequence). This CDR3 comprises 18 residues.

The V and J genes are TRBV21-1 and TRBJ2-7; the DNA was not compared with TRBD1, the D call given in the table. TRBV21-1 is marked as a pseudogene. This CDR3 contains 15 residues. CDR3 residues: CASSKQTPGDYEQYF. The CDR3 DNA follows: TGTGCCAGCAGCAAACAGACCCCAGGGGACTACGAGCAGTACTTC.

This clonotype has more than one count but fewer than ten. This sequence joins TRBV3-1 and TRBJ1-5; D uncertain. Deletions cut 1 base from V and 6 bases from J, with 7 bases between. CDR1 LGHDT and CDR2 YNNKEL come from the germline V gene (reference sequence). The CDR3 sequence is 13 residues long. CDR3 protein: CASSQGLGQPQHF. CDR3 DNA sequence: TGTGCCAGCAGCCAAGGGCTGGGTCAGCCCCAGCATTTT. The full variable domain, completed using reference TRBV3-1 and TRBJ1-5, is DTAVSQTPKYLVTQMGNDKSIKCEQNLGHDTMYWYKQDSKKFLKIMFSYNNKELIINETVPNRFSPKSPDKAHLNLHINSLELGDSAVYFCASSQGLGQPQHFGDGTRLSIL.